The clone carrying this T cell receptor (beta chain) was seen more than once but under ten times. The antigen remains undetermined. Germline CDR1 and CDR2: LNHNV and YYDKDF (reference sequence). The CDR3 is made up of 13 amino acids. V lost 2 bases and J 3 bases, leaving 7 bases between the germline ends. This entry belongs to a study of T cells after yellow fever vaccination. In the study overall: Preparation of fractions with low cell numbers was performed using SMART-Seq v4 Ultra Low Input.

Overall study findings and caveats: The appearance of a small share of clonotypes in both CD4 and CD8 compartments was observed. The secondary response showed a weaker magnitude and a faster peak, day 5 versus 15.

TCRdb re-called the 5' RACE reads through MiXCR, storing one row per CDR3 protein. This table has approximately 120,000 distinct CDR3 sequences, about 7.4% appearing once. The V gene is TRBV15, the J gene TRBJ2-5; tentatively, D is TRBD1 (6 bases). The receptor comes from a man between 18 and 29 years old who received the YFV17D yellow fever vaccine. This sample comprised CD4+ T cells sorted from PBMCs, obtained less than 11 days after the first yellow fever vaccination. This CDR3 is CATSRTGKETQYF. CDR3 in DNA: TGTGCCACCAGCAGAACAGGGAAAGAGACCCAGTACTTC.